This T cell receptor beta chain is drawn from a study of T cells in Graves' hyperthyroidism and ophthalmopathy. Points from the study as a whole: Most clonotypes that expanded in the thyroid above 0.001 also showed up in blood.

Hyperthyroidism in the patients, aged 18 to 65, was newly diagnosed and under 2 months in duration. What was amplified from RNA transcripts were TCR beta CDR3 regions. HTBI primers were the set used in a first-round RT-PCR of the TCR CDR3. TCRdb recomputed calls from the multiplex PCR reads with MiXCR, one row per CDR3 protein. Of over 700,000 distinct CDR3 sequences in the sample, around a sixth were seen once. V gave up 4 bases and J gave up 6 bases; unmatched junction bases: 18. The CDR3 is 17 amino acids. Per germline, CDR1 SGHRS and CDR2 YFSETQ. Note on this clonotype: Its antigen remains unknown.

The rearrangement uses TRBV5-1 and TRBJ2-7; 8 positions agree with TRBD1. This sequence originates from a woman aged 45-65 years with Graves' hyperthyroidism that later progressed to Graves' ophthalmopathy. The source material was blood. CDR3 coding DNA: TGCGCCAGCAGCCCTTGGGCCTGGGGGACAGGACACTCCGAGCAGTACTTC. The encoded protein is CASSPWAWGTGHSEQYF. The whole variable domain, remainder taken from reference TRBV5-1 and TRBJ2-7, is KAGVTQTPRYLIKTRGQQVTLSCSPISGHRSVSWYQQTPGQGLQFLFEYFSETQRNKGNFPGRFSGRQFSNSRSEMNVSTLELGDSALYLCASSPWAWGTGHSEQYFGPGTRLTVT.